Given below is one T cell receptor beta chain in context. The antigen it recognizes is unknown. Base qualities were left out, and no much larger clone turns up one base away. TCRbeta CDR3 regions were amplified from genomic DNA using the immunoSEQ Assay, a bias-controlled multiplex PCR. The authors' analysis ran thus. The number of nucleated cells in each sample was estimated from the amplification of reference gene primers within the assay. Sequence reads were collapsed and filtered to measure the absolute abundance of every unique TCRbeta CDR3 rearrangement. For each sample, productive Simpson clonality was calculated by taking the square root of Simpson's diversity index across productive rearrangements. The table was pulled from immuneACCESS by TCRdb, which kept in-frame rearrangements only. Such tables lose some clones; where checked, under half of the loss comes from unresolved V genes, and the rest has no known cause. V, J and clone size are taken as reported in that table, and D and trimming were inferred from the DNA itself. For this sample there are roughly 120,000 clones; about 90% appear just once. Less than 9.5% of the sample lies in the top ten.

The data were taken from a study of blood T cell repertoires in COVID-19 (dated by TCRdb to the early 2020s). For context, the study as a whole: Samples covering the acute and convalescent phases of COVID-19 were provided by collaborators in the United States, Italy and Spain. Samples came from the ongoing ImmuneRACE study (first 160 participants) plus 1,254 subjects from 6 global collaborators. The sample metadata nearly always contained a de-identified subject ID, COVID-19 status, age in years and sex. Where available, HLA class I and class II types were taken from metadata supplied by the sample provider and were not determined by assay-based typing. The material from the prospective study consisted of cDNA or gDNA derived from T cells, B-cell-depleted T cells, or PBMCs. Deeply sampled blood TCRbeta repertoires from subjects exposed to, actively infected with, or recovered from COVID-19 were included in the dataset. The repertoires were made available in a free public database intended to serve as a resource for research on the immune response to SARS-CoV-2. Paper-wide results and their limitations: How much clinical and demographic metadata was included differed by source and by participant, and the metadata was provided uncurated.

The collaborating institutions used their own protocols to collect whole blood in K2EDTA tubes. For TCRbeta analysis, collaborator samples were shipped as frozen whole blood, as isolated PBMCs, or as DNA extracted from either sample type. V is shortened by 7 bases, J by 0 bases, and the region joining them spans 12 bases. The CDR3 runs 14 amino acids, cysteine and phenylalanine included. Only the CDR3 DNA is retained, 42 bases long and in frame from the first base. Per the germline V gene (reference sequence), LNHDA is the CDR1 and SQIVND is the CDR2. Material: peripheral blood. The chain uses TRBV19 and TRBJ1-1, with the D gene call left open. The sequence came from a human donor in a cohort sampled during active COVID-19. The nucleotide sequence is given as TGTGCCAGTACCACTGGGCCATTGAACACTGAAGCTTTCTTT. Its coded protein is CASTTGPLNTEAFF.